Reported below is one T cell receptor beta chain. The sample is drawn from a study of technical replicates of blood from four donors. The data were produced by immunoSEQ multiplex PCR, yet TCRdb's version contains in-frame clones alone and is incomplete. This sample has tens of thousands of clones, with 89% found just once. Germline lookup yields CDR1 SNHLY and CDR2 FYNNEI. V dropped 7 bases and J dropped 3; count of bases not matched to a gene: 8. This CDR3 is 14 amino acids long. The source is a human donor in good health. Sequencing used T cells isolated from PBMCs. V is TRBV2 and J is TRBJ2-7, with 8 bases aligning to TRBD1. Here the CDR3 reads CASKSTGGIYEQYF. For the CDR3, the DNA is TGTGCCAGCAAATCCACAGGGGGAATCTACGAGCAGTACTTC.